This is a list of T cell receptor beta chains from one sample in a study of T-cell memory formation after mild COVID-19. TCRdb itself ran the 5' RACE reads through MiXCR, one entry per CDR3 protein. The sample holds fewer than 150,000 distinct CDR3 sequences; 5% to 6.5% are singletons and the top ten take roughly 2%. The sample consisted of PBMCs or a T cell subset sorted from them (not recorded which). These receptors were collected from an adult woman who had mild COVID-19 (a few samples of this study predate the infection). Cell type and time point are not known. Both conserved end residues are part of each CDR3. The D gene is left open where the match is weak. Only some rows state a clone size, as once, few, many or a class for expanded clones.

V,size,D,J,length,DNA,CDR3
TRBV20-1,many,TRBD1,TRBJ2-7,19,TGCAGTGCTAGATGGGACAGGGGAACGTTGAGGTCGCGCTCCTACGAGCAGTACTTC,CSARWDRGTLRSRSYEQYF
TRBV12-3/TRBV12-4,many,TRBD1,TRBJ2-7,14,TGTGCCAGCAGCCCGGGACAGGGGGCTGAGGAGCAGTACTTC,CASSPGQGAEEQYF
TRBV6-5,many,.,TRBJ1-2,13,TGTGCCAGCAGCGCACCCGGGACCTATGGCTACACCTTC,CASSAPGTYGYTF
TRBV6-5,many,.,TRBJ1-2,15,TGTGCCAGCAGTTCCACCCCCATCGAGATCTATGGCTACACCTTC,CASSSTPIEIYGYTF
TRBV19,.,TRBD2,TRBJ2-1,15,TGTGCCAGTAGTAGGGCTAGCGGGGGGAGGGATGAGCAGTTCTTC,CASSRASGGRDEQFF
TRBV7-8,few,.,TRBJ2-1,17,TGTGCCAGCAGCGGTTTCCATCGGCTGGGGACGAACAATGAGCAGTTCTTC,CASSGFHRLGTNNEQFF
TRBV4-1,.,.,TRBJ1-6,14,TGCGCCAGCAGCCAAGATGGTCGGGATTCACCCCTCCACTTT,CASSQDGRDSPLHF
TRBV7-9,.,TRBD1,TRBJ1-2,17,TGTGCCAGCAGCAGCTCCGGGACAGGGGAGGCGAACTATGGCTACACCTTC,CASSSSGTGEANYGYTF
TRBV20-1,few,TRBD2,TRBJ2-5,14,TGCAGTGCTCTGGGAGCGGGGCTCCAAGAGACCCAGTACTTC,CSALGAGLQETQYF
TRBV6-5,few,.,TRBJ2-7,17,TGTGCCAGCAGTTACGTTTATTCGAGGGCGGGCTCCTACGAGCAGTACTTC,CASSYVYSRAGSYEQYF
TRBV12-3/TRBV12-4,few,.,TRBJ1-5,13,TGTGCCAGCAGTTTAGAGCGAGTTCAAGCCCAGCATTTT,CASSLERVQAQHF
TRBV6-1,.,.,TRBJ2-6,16,TGTGCCAGCAGTGGATATGGAACCTCTGGGGCCAACGTCCTGACTTTC,CASSGYGTSGANVLTF
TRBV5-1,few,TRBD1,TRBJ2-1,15,TGCGCCAGCAGCTTGGAAGGGGGCGTTTGGGATGAGCAGTTCTTC,CASSLEGGVWDEQFF
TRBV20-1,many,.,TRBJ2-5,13,TGCAGTGCTAGACAGGGTGGGGGGGAGACCCAGTACTTC,CSARQGGGETQYF
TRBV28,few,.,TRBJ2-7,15,TGTGCCAGCAGTTCAGGCGCGGCCAACTCCTACGAGCAGTACTTC,CASSSGAANSYEQYF
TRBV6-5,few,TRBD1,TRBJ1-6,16,TGTGCCAGCAGGTTCGAGGGGACAGGGGATTATTCACCCCTCCACTTT,CASRFEGTGDYSPLHF
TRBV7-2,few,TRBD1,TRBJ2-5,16,TGTGCCAGCAGCTTAGTGGGGCAGGGGGCTTTAGAGACCCAGTACTTC,CASSLVGQGALETQYF
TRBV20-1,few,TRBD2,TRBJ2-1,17,TGCAGTGCTCCCTCCCGGGATGTGCGGGGGGCCGGGAATGAGCAGTTCTTC,CSAPSRDVRGAGNEQFF
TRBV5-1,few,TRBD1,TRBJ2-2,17,TGCGCCAGCAGCTTACTACCGGGACAGGGAGGGACCGGGGAGCTGTTTTTT,CASSLLPGQGGTGELFF
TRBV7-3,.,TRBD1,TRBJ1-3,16,TGTGCCAGCAGCTTGGACAGGGCGTTCTCTGGAAACACCATATATTTT,CASSLDRAFSGNTIYF
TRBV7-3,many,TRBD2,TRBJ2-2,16,TGTGCCAGCAGCTTGGGAGGACTAGCGGGTACCGGGGAGCTGTTTTTT,CASSLGGLAGTGELFF
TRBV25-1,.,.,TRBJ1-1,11,TGTACCAGCAGTGAAGGAACTGAAGCTTTCTTT,CTSSEGTEAFF
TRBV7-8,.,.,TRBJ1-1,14,TGTGCCAGCAGCTCTCCGTATGAGAGCACTGAAGCTTTCTTT,CASSSPYESTEAFF
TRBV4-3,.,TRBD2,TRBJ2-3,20,TGCGCCAGCAGCCTCTGGTATTCTTCGCGGGAGGGCCGTGGCACAGATACGCAGTATTTT,CASSLWYSSREGRGTDTQYF
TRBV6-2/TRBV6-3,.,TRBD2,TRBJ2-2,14,TGTGCCAGCCGCACGGGGGGGCCCCCCGGGGAGCTGTTTTTT,CASRTGGPPGELFF
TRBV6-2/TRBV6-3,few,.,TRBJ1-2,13,TGTGCCAGCAGTTATTCGGCAGGGAAGAACTACACCTTC,CASSYSAGKNYTF
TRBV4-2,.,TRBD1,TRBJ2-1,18,TGTGCCAGCAGCCAAACCAAGACAGGGGGCGGAGGGGGCAATGAGCAGTTCTTC,CASSQTKTGGGGGNEQFF
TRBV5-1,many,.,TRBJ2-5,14,TGCGCCAGCAGCTTGGCCCTGGGTGGAGAGACCCAGTACTTC,CASSLALGGETQYF
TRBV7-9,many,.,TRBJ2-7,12,TGTGCCAGCAGCCTCCACGATTACGAGCAGTACTTC,CASSLHDYEQYF
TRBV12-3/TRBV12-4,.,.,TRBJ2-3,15,TGTGCCAGCAGATTCAGAAACAGGGAAACAGATACGCAGTATTTT,CASRFRNRETDTQYF
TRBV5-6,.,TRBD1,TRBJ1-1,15,TGTGCCAGCAGCTTGGGACAGGGGAGGGACACTGAAGCTTTCTTT,CASSLGQGRDTEAFF
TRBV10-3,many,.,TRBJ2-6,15,TGTGCCACCGCACCCCAGGGCTCTGGGGCCAACGTCCTGACTTTC,CATAPQGSGANVLTF
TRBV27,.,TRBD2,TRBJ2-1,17,TGTGCCAGCAGTCAACCGGGACTAGCGGGAGGGCCATTTGAGCAGTTCTTC,CASSQPGLAGGPFEQFF
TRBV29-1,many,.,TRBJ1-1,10,TGCAGCGTTGCTTCCCCTGAAGCTTTCTTT,CSVASPEAFF
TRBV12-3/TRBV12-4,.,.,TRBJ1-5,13,TGTGCCAGTAGACAGTATAGCAATCAGCCCCAGCATTTT,CASRQYSNQPQHF
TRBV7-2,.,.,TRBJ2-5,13,TGTGCCAGCATATGGGGACTGGGAGAGACCCAGTACTTC,CASIWGLGETQYF
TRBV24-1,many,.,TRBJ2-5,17,TGTGCCACCAGTGATTCGCCTTCGAGGAGCCCACAAGAGACCCAGTACTTC,CATSDSPSRSPQETQYF
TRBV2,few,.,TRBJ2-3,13,TGTGCCAGCAGTGAAGGGAGCACAGATACGCAGTATTTT,CASSEGSTDTQYF
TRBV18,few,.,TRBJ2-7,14,TGTGCCAGCTCACCGGACTCGTTGGGCTACGAGCAGTACTTC,CASSPDSLGYEQYF
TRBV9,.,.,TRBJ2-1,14,TGTGCCAGCAGCGTCTCTGCTTATAGGGTTGAGCAGTTCTTC,CASSVSAYRVEQFF
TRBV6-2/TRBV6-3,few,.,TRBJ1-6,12,TGTGCCACCGGCAGTTGGAGTTCACCCCTCCACTTT,CATGSWSSPLHF
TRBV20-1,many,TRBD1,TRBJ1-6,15,TGCAGTGCTAGAGCCGGGACAGGGCGTAATTCACCCCTCCACTTT,CSARAGTGRNSPLHF
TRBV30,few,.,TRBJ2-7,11,TGTGCCTGGAGTGTACAATCTATACAGTACTTC,CAWSVQSIQYF
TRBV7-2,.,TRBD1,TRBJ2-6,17,TGTGCCAGCAGCTTAGCAGGGGGCGTTTTTGGGGCCAACGTCCTGACTTTC,CASSLAGGVFGANVLTF
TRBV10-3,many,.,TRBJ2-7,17,TGTGCCATCAGTGAGTCCCCCCTAGGGGGAGGTCCCTACGAGCAGTACTTC,CAISESPLGGGPYEQYF
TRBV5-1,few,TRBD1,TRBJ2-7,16,TGCGCCAGCAGCTTTAATCCCCCGGGACAGGGTTACGAGCAGTACTTC,CASSFNPPGQGYEQYF
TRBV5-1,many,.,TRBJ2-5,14,TGCGCCAGCAGCCAGGTTTCGGGCCAAGAGACCCAGTACTTC,CASSQVSGQETQYF
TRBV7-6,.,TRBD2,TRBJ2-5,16,TGTGCCAGCAGCTTAGGAGCTCTAGCGGGGGACGAGACCCAGTACTTC,CASSLGALAGDETQYF
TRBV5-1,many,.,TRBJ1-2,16,TGCGCCAGCAGCTTGGGAGGGCTCCCCTTTAACTATGGCTACACCTTC,CASSLGGLPFNYGYTF
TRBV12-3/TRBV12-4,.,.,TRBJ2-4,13,TGTGCCAGCACCTCCAGGGCCAAAAACATTCAGTACTTC,CASTSRAKNIQYF
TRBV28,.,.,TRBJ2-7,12,TGTGCCAGCCGCCCCCCGGGGAGTAATTGGTACTTC,CASRPPGSNWYF
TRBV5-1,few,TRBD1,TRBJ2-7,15,TGCGCCAGCAGTAAATGGGACAGGGGAGAGAACGAGCAGTACTTC,CASSKWDRGENEQYF
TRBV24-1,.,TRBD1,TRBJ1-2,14,TGTGCCACCAGTGATTCCAGGGGGCGGAATGGCTACACCTTC,CATSDSRGRNGYTF
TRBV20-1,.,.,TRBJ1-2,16,TGCAGTGCTAGTTACGTGCGGGGCCTAGCTAACTATGGCTACACCTTC,CSASYVRGLANYGYTF
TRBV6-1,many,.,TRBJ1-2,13,TGTGCCAGCAGTGAAGCGGGGAACTATGGCTACACCTTC,CASSEAGNYGYTF
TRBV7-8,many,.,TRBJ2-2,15,TGTGCCAGCAGCTCAAGACAGGCCCGAAGCGGGGAGCTGTTTTTT,CASSSRQARSGELFF
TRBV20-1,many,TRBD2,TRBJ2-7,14,TGCAGTGGACCACTAGCGGTACTAGCCTACGAGCAGTACTTC,CSGPLAVLAYEQYF
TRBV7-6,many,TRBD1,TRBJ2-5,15,TGTGCCAGCAGCTTGAACAGGGGGCATGGGGAGACCCAGTACTTC,CASSLNRGHGETQYF
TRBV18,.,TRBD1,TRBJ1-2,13,TGTGCCAGCTCACCGACAGGGGTTGATGGCTACACCTTC,CASSPTGVDGYTF